This T cell receptor beta chain was recovered during a study of T cell changes during pregnancy in multiple sclerosis. Sequenced by immunoSEQ multiplex PCR; TCRdb stores in-frame clones only, minus some. The data hold tens of thousands of clones, with about 90% observed a single time. Germline V lookup: CDR1 LGHNA, CDR2 YNFKEQ. The CDR3 totals 15 residues. Trimming left V 4 bases short and J 3 bases short, with 12 bases between. The material was CD4+ T cells from peripheral blood mononuclear cells, obtained in the second trimester of pregnancy. This chain connects TRBV4-2 to TRBJ2-2; the D is unclear. The receptor comes from a female donor in good health, enrolled as a control in a pregnancy study. This CDR3 reads CASSRSSSDTGELFF. In DNA form, the CDR3 reads TGTGCCAGCAGCCGCAGTAGCAGCGACACCGGGGAGCTGTTTTTT.